Listed below are T cell receptor beta chains from one sample, sequenced in a study of post-analysis software for immune sequencing data. TCRdb itself ran the PCR reads through MiXCR, one entry per CDR3 protein. Of about 770,000 distinct CDR3 sequences detected, just over 45% appear once; the ten largest clones hold approximately 4.4%. The sequenced sample consisted of blood. These receptors all stem from a girl under 18 with multiple sclerosis. CDR3s include the opening cysteine and the closing phenylalanine or tryptophan. The D gene is left open where the match is weak. Size is omitted from some rows. Given values are once, few, many or a class for expanded clones.

>TRBJ1-2|.|TRBV6-1|.
CASSETGTSYGYTF
TGTGCCAGCAGTGAAACCGGGACCAGTTATGGCTACACCTTC
>TRBJ2-7|.|TRBV5-1|.
CASSFDQRGYEQYF
TGCGCCAGCAGCTTCGACCAAAGGGGCTACGAGCAGTACTTC
>TRBJ2-6|many|TRBV6-5|.
CASSYVASSSGANVLTF
TGTGCCAGCAGTTACGTAGCCAGTAGCTCTGGGGCCAACGTCCTGACTTTC
>TRBJ2-1|once|TRBV12-3/TRBV12-4|TRBD2
CASSQLAGARNEQFF
TGTGCCAGCAGCCAACTAGCGGGAGCGCGGAATGAGCAGTTCTTC
>TRBJ2-7|.|TRBV6-5|TRBD1
CASSYSDRASYEQYF
TGTGCCAGCAGTTACTCAGACAGGGCGTCCTACGAGCAGTACTTC
>TRBJ2-1|few|TRBV12-3/TRBV12-4|TRBD2
CASSPSGTSYNEQFF
TGTGCCAGCAGTCCTAGCGGCACCTCCTACAATGAGCAGTTCTTC
>TRBJ2-6|.|TRBV7-9|TRBD1
CASSSFGRGTTGANVLTF
TGTGCCAGCAGCTCTTTCGGCAGGGGGACGACTGGGGCCAACGTCCTGACTTTC
>TRBJ2-3|.|TRBV29-1|.
CSVEFLGLSDTQYF
TGCAGCGTTGAATTCTTAGGGTTGTCCGATACGCAGTATTTT
>TRBJ2-1|.|TRBV20-1|.
CSAKWRYNEQFF
TGCAGTGCTAAGTGGCGATACAATGAGCAGTTCTTC
>TRBJ1-5|.|TRBV20-1|.
CSARPGQRDNQPQHF
TGCAGTGCTAGGCCCGGGCAACGGGACAATCAGCCCCAGCATTTT
>TRBJ2-5|.|TRBV6-6|TRBD2
CASSYFGLAQETQYF
TGTGCCAGCAGTTACTTCGGACTAGCACAAGAGACCCAGTACTTC
>TRBJ2-5|.|TRBV5-1|.
CANSLGTGLETQYF
TGTGCCAACAGCTTGGGGACTGGTTTGGAGACCCAGTACTTC
>TRBJ2-1|.|TRBV5-1|.
CASSVVIGDNEQFF
TGCGCCAGCAGCGTCGTTATTGGGGACAATGAGCAGTTCTTC
>TRBJ2-3|.|TRBV4-2|TRBD2
CASSQASGAGTQYF
TGTGCCAGCAGCCAAGCGAGCGGGGCAGGTACGCAGTATTTT
>TRBJ1-5|.|TRBV24-1|.
CATSDNAGGSLGAQHF
TGTGCCACCAGTGATAACGCCGGGGGGTCCCTTGGGGCCCAGCATTTT
>TRBJ2-1|.|TRBV11-1|.
CASRKGRGVLDEQFF
TGTGCCAGCAGGAAAGGGCGGGGAGTATTGGATGAGCAGTTCTTC
>TRBJ1-1|.|TRBV7-9|.
CASIVAPVNTEAFF
TGTGCCAGCATCGTCGCACCAGTGAACACTGAAGCTTTCTTT
>TRBJ2-3|few|TRBV7-9|TRBD2
CAGAPSGSTDTQYF
TGTGCCGGCGCACCTAGCGGTAGCACAGATACGCAGTATTTT
>TRBJ2-2|.|TRBV20-1|TRBD2
CSARGTGFATSGRAYTGELFF
TGCAGTGCCAGGGGGACAGGCTTCGCCACTAGCGGGAGGGCCTACACCGGGGAGCTGTTTTTT
>TRBJ2-7|.|TRBV20-1|TRBD1
CSATGAGLYEQYF
TGCAGTGCCACAGGGGCAGGGCTCTACGAGCAGTACTTC
>TRBJ2-7|few|TRBV27|TRBD1
CASSRSGTAYEQYF
TGTGCCAGCAGCCGCTCCGGGACAGCCTACGAGCAGTACTTC
>TRBJ1-1|few|TRBV12-3/TRBV12-4|.
CASSLRNTEAFF
TGTGCCAGCAGCTTGAGGAACACTGAAGCTTTCTTT
>TRBJ2-3|.|TRBV15|.
CATSRGWFSTDTQYF
TGTGCCACCAGCAGAGGGTGGTTCAGCACAGATACGCAGTATTTT
>TRBJ2-5|.|TRBV20-1|.
CSARGVQETQYF
TGCAGTGCTAGAGGGGTCCAAGAGACCCAGTACTTC
>TRBJ2-1|.|TRBV11-2|.
CASSSAWERGDNEQFF
TGTGCCAGCAGCTCTGCCTGGGAGAGGGGGGACAATGAGCAGTTCTTC
>TRBJ2-7|.|TRBV12-3/TRBV12-4|TRBD1
CASSFRGGQGLSEQYF
TGTGCCAGCAGTTTTAGGGGGGGACAGGGGTTGAGCGAGCAGTACTTC
>TRBJ2-5|few|TRBV28|TRBD1
CASSRTGGLGETQYF
TGTGCCAGCAGTCGGACAGGGGGCCTCGGGGAGACCCAGTACTTC
>TRBJ2-1|.|TRBV28|.
CASSFRRVEQFF
TGTGCCAGCAGTTTCAGGAGGGTTGAGCAGTTCTTC
>TRBJ2-1|.|TRBV12-3/TRBV12-4|TRBD2
CASSFGGGPSSYNEQFF
TGTGCCAGCAGTTTCGGGGGAGGGCCGAGCTCCTACAATGAGCAGTTCTTC
>TRBJ2-2|.|TRBV6-5|TRBD2
CASSAGDYLTGELFF
TGTGCCAGCAGTGCCGGGGACTATCTCACCGGGGAGCTGTTTTTT
>TRBJ2-1|.|TRBV9|.
CASSHPGSSYNEQFF
TGTGCCAGCAGCCACCCCGGAAGCTCCTACAATGAGCAGTTCTTC
>TRBJ2-1|.|TRBV7-3|TRBD2
CASSSTTSGRAGEQFF
TGTGCCAGCAGCTCGACGACTAGCGGGAGGGCCGGTGAGCAGTTCTTC
>TRBJ2-3|.|TRBV20-1|TRBD2
CSATRLAMISTDTQYF
TGCAGTGCTACCCGACTAGCGATGATTAGCACAGATACGCAGTATTTT
>TRBJ2-7|few|TRBV7-2|.
CASSLAVVREQYF
TGTGCCAGCAGCTTAGCTGTCGTACGCGAGCAGTACTTC
>TRBJ1-2|.|TRBV11-3|.
CASSTQGGGYTF
TGTGCCAGCAGTACTCAAGGGGGAGGCTACACCTTC